Following are 19 T cell receptor beta chains from one sample sequenced in a study of cytomegalovirus exposure and HLA in healthy donors. PCR amplification relied on 60 Vbeta primers (plus 13 Jbeta primers). The assay was immunoSEQ multiplex PCR, and TCRdb's table has in-frame clones only and misses some. The data contain around 110,000 clones, approximately 81% of them seen just once; the ten biggest clones take up about 4.5%. The source material was PBMCs. These TCRs come from a man aged 25 to 40 in good health and CMV-seropositive.

The chain couples TRBV6-1 to TRBJ2-5; D possibly corresponds to TRBD2 (5 bases). Germline lookup yields CDR1 MNHNS and CDR2 SASEGT. The CDR3 is 15 amino acids. V gave up 1 base and J gave up 4 bases, with 13 bases separating them. CDR3 DNA: TGTGCCAGCAGTGAAGGGAGGATAGAGGGAGAGACCCAGTACTTC. Translating gives CASSEGRIEGETQYF.

This clone was observed a single time. The V call is TRBV19, the J call TRBJ1-2; no clear D gene. Germline assignment: CDR1 LNHDA and CDR2 SQIVND (reference sequence). Trimming removed 4 bases at V and 3 bases at J, with 15 bases between. The CDR3 is 15 residues long. The CDR3 protein is CASSTARRHYYGYTF. CDR3 bases: TGTGCCAGTAGTACGGCACGGCGACATTACTATGGCTACACCTTC.

CDR3 in amino acids: CASSSGTGCYTF. The CDR3 DNA reads TGTGCCAGCAGTTCTGGGACAGGGTGCTACACCTTC. The J gene is TRBJ1-2, the V gene TRBV6-6; 9 bases agree with TRBD1. Germline V gene data show CDR1 as MNHNY and CDR2 as SVGAGI (reference sequence). The V segment lost 4 bases and the J segment 9 bases; nucleotides outside the gene matches: 3. This CDR3 contains 12 residues.

On this clone itself: The junction differs from germline at one of its ends, possibly a read error. The J gene is TRBJ1-1, the V gene TRBV6-1; tentatively, D is TRBD1 (6 bases). The V gene's germline CDR1 is MNHNS and CDR2 SASEGT. The CDR3 is 14 amino acids. The CDR3 reads CASSETTGRPEALF. The CDR3 region has the DNA TGTGCCAGCAGTGAAACAACAGGGCGGCCTGAAGCTCTCTTT.

This chain joins TRBV11-3 and TRBJ2-5; D not certain. CDR1 is SGHNT and CDR2 is YENEEA in the germline V gene. The CDR3 is made up of 12 amino acids. Deletions cut 5 bases from V and 1 base from J, with 5 bases between. CDR3 loop: CASSSLQETQYF. In DNA form, the CDR3 reads TGTGCCAGCAGCAGCCTCCAAGAGACCCAGTACTTC. The entire variable domain, with the rest obtained from reference TRBV11-3 and TRBJ2-5, is as follows: EAGVVQSPRYKIIEKKQPVAFWCNPISGHNTLYWYLQNLGQGPELLIRYENEEAVDDSQLPKDRFSAERLKGVDSTLKIQPAELGDSAVYLCASSSLQETQYFGPGTRLLVL.

CDR3 region: CSVDLSGQSTDTQYF. CDR3 DNA: TGCAGCGTTGATTTGTCGGGACAGAGCACAGATACGCAGTATTTT. The rearrangement links TRBV29-1 to TRBJ2-3, with 7 bases matching TRBD1. Looked up from germline, CDR1 is SQVTM and CDR2 is ANQGSEA. J lost 0 bases, V lost 3 bases, and 6 bases had no gene match. The CDR3 is made up of 15 amino acids.

The CDR3 bases are TGTGCCAGCAGCTTAGGGTCCGGACAATATAATTCACCCCTCCACTTT. As protein: CASSLGSGQYNSPLHF. The rearrangement joins TRBV7-6 to TRBJ1-6, with D possibly TRBD1 on 5 matching bases. This CDR3 is built from 16 residues. The V gene's germline CDR1 is SGHVS and CDR2 FNYEAQ. Trimming removed 1 base from V and 4 bases from J, with 11 bases in between.

The chain recombines TRBV7-9 with TRBJ2-7, with 11 positions matching TRBD2. V dropped 3 bases and J dropped 3; count of bases not matched to a gene: 7. This CDR3 contains 16 residues. Germline loops: CDR1 SEHNR, CDR2 FQNEAQ (reference sequence). CDR3 amino acids: CASSFATSGTLYEQYF. CDR3 sequence (DNA): TGTGCCAGCAGCTTCGCGACTAGCGGGACTCTCTACGAGCAGTACTTC. Drawing the rest from reference TRBV7-9 and TRBJ2-7, the complete variable domain is DTGVSQNPRHKITKRGQNVTFRCDPISEHNRLYWYRQTLGQGPEFLTYFQNEAQLEKSRLLSDRFSAERPKGSFSTLEIQRTEQGDSAMYLCASSFATSGTLYEQYFGPGTRLTVT.

The chain links TRBV27 to TRBJ2-7; 8 bases line up with TRBD2. The germline CDR1 and CDR2 sequences are MNHEY and SMNVEV (reference sequence). This CDR3 spans 15 amino acids. V shed 6 bases, J shed 3 bases, and the junction held 10 bases outside the gene matches. The CDR3 DNA reads TGTGCCAGCAGCCCCGGGACTAGGGCTTTCTACGAGCAGTACTTC. It codes for CASSPGTRAFYEQYF.

This chain connects TRBV6-1 to TRBJ1-1; 11 positions match TRBD1. This CDR3 is 14 amino acids long. Losses at the gene ends were 7 bases for V and 5 bases for J; bases not matched to a gene: 6. Germline assignment: CDR1 MNHNS and CDR2 SASEGT. The CDR3 coding sequence is TGTGCCAGCACCAGGACAGGGGGCAAAACTGAAGCTTTCTTT. It yields the protein CASTRTGGKTEAFF.

The rearrangement links TRBV27 to TRBJ2-2; D is perhaps TRBD1 (6 bases). V was cut by 1 base and J by 4 bases, with 10 bases left in between. Germline values: CDR1 MNHEY, CDR2 SMNVEV (reference sequence). The CDR3 is 15 amino acids. The CDR3 loop is CASSLWTATTGELFF. For the CDR3, the DNA is TGTGCCAGCAGTTTATGGACAGCAACCACCGGGGAGCTGTTTTTT.

V and J are TRBV9 and TRBJ1-1; 7 bases map to TRBD1. Losses at the gene ends were 3 bases for V and 3 bases for J; bases not matched to a gene: 5. The CDR3 length is 14 residues. The germline gives CDR1 SGDLS, CDR2 YYNGEE. The CDR3 sequence: CASSAEGAYTEAFF. In nucleotides, the CDR3 is TGTGCCAGCAGCGCTGAGGGGGCGTACACTGAAGCTTTCTTT.

CDR3 residues: CASSLRATGTPYEQYF. The CDR3 DNA reads as TGTGCCAGCAGCTTAAGGGCGACAGGGACCCCCTACGAGCAGTACTTC. The chain has TRBV11-2 and TRBJ2-7; 7 bases map to TRBD1. The CDR3 consists of 16 residues. With V trimmed by 2 bases and J by 2 bases, 9 bases remained unmatched. Germline CDR1 is SGHAT and CDR2 is FQNNGV.

This clone was recorded only once. This rearrangement joins TRBV14 to TRBJ1-4, with 11 nucleotides matching TRBD1. From germline, CDR1 is SGHDN and CDR2 FVKESK. The CDR3 is 16 amino acids. Trimming cost V 1 base and J 5 bases; bases outside gene matches: 3. This CDR3 is CASSQGTGGDNEKLFF. CDR3 bases: TGTGCCAGCAGCCAAGGGACAGGGGGCGACAATGAAAAACTGTTTTTT.

This chain links TRBV28 with TRBJ1-5; tentatively, D is TRBD1 (6 bases). Germline V gives CDR1 MDHEN, CDR2 SYDVKM. The length of the CDR3 is 15 residues. Trimming stripped 5 bases from V and 7 bases from J, with 18 bases between. The CDR3 loop reads CASSPRPGVRQPQHF. The CDR3, as DNA: TGTGCCAGCAGTCCTAGACCAGGGGTGCGGCAGCCCCAGCATTTT.

The J gene is TRBJ1-1, the V gene TRBV10-3; 8 bases agree with TRBD1. Germline CDR1 ENHRY, CDR2 SYGVKD. CDR3 length: 15 amino acids. V trimming: 4 bases; J trimming: 4 bases; junction bases outside the gene matches: 8. CDR3 DNA: TGTGCCATCAGTGGGAGACAGGGGTTCGGCACTGAAGCTTTCTTT. It translates to CAISGRQGFGTEAFF.

The chain joins TRBV6-1 to TRBJ2-5; tentative D call: TRBD2 (6 bases). Trimming shortened V by 4 bases and J by 5 bases, and 11 bases separated the two germline ends. CDR1 and CDR2 from the germline V gene are MNHNS and SASEGT. The CDR3 consists of 13 residues. CDR3 region: CASSGGESETQYF. The DNA for the CDR3 is TGTGCCAGCAGTGGGGGGGAATCGGAGACCCAGTACTTC.

This clone has a single count. The chain combines TRBV7-2 with TRBJ1-5, with a possible D match to TRBD1 (5 bases). Trimming left V 1 base short and J 7 bases short, with 14 bases between. Germline CDR1 reads SGHTA; CDR2 reads FQGNSA. The CDR3 spans 15 residues. The CDR3 nucleotides read TGTGCCAGCAGCTTAGATTTTTCAGGGAGGCAGCCCCAGCATTTT. It codes for CASSLDFSGRQPQHF.

The chain employs TRBV15 and TRBJ2-1; no reliable D call. The CDR3 runs 15 residues. V dropped 3 bases and J dropped 5 bases, with 14 bases sitting between them. Germline V lookup: CDR1 LNHNV, CDR2 YYDKDF (reference sequence). For the CDR3, the DNA is TGTGCCACCAGCAGGTCTCGGCTTGCGGACAATGAGCAGTTCTTC. Its protein product is CATSRSRLADNEQFF. Together with reference TRBV15 and TRBJ2-1, the CDR3 gives the full variable domain: DAMVIQNPRYQVTQFGKPVTLSCSQTLNHNVMYWYQQKSSQAPKLLFHYYDKDFNNEADTPDNFQSRRPNTSFCFLDIRSPGLGDTAMYLCATSRSRLADNEQFFGPGTRLTVL.